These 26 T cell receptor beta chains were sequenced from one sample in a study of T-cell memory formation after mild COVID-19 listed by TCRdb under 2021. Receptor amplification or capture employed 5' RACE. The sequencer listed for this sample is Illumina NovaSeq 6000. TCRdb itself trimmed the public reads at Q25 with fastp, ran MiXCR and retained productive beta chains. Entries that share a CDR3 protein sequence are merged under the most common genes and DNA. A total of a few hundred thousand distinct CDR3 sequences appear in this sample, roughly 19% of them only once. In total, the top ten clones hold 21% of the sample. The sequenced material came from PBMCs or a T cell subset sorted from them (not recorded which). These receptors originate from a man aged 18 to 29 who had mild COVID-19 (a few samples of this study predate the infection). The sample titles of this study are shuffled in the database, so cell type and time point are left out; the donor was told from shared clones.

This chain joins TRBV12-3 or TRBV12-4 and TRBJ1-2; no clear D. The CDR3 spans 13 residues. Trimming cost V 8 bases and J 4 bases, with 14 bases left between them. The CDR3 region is CASSFGPVYGYTF. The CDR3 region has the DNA TGTGCCAGCTCCTTCGGCCCGGTCTATGGCTACACCTTC.

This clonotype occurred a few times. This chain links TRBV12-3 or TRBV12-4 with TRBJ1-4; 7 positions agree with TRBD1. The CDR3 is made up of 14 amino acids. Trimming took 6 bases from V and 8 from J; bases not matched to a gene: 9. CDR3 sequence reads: CASRQAGGGEKLFF. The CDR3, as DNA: TGTGCCAGCAGACAAGCAGGGGGGGGAGAAAAACTGTTTTTT.

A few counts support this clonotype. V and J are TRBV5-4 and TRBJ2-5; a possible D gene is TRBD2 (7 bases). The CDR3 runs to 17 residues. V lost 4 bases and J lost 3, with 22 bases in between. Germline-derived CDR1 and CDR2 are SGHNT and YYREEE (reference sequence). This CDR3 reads CASSAGGPSAAKETQYF. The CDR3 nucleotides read TGTGCCAGCAGCGCCGGGGGGCCTAGCGCCGCCAAAGAGACCCAGTACTTC.

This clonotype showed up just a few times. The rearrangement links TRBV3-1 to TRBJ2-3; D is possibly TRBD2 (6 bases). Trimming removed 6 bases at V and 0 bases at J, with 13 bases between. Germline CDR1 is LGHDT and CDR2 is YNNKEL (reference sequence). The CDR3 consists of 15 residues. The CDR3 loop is CASSRGTGSTDTQYF. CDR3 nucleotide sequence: TGTGCCAGCAGTCGCGGGACGGGAAGCACAGATACGCAGTATTTT.

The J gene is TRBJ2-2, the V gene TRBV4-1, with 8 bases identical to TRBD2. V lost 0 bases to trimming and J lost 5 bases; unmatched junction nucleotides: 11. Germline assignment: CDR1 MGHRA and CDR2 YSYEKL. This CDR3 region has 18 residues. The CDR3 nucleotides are TGCGCCAGCAGCCAAGACGGCGCGGGGGGATTAAAGACCGGGGAGCTGTTTTTT. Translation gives CASSQDGAGGLKTGELFF.

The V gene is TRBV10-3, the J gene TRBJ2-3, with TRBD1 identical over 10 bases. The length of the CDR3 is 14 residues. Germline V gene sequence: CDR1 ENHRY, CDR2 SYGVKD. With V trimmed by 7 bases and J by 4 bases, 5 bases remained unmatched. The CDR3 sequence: CAIKPGQGSDTQYF. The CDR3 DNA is TGTGCCATCAAACCGGGACAGGGGTCAGATACGCAGTATTTT.

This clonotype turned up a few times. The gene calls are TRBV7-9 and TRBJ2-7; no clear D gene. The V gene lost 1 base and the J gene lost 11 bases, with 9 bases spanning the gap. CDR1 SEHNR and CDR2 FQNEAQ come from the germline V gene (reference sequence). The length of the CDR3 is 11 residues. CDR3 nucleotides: TGTGCCAGCAGCTTAGGGAGCTACGAGTACTTC. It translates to CASSLGSYEYF.

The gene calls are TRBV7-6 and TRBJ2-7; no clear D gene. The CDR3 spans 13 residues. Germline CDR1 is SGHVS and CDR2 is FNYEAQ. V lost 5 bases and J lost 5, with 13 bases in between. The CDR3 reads CASSLLGIDEQYF. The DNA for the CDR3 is TGTGCCAGCAGCCTCCTAGGAATAGACGAGCAGTACTTC.

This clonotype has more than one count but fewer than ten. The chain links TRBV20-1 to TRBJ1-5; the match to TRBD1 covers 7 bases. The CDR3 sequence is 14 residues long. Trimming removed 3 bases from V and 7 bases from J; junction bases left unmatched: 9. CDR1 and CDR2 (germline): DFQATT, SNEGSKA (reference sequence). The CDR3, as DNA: TGCAGTGCTAGCCGGGACAGCCTCCTCCAGCCCCAGCATTTT. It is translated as CSASRDSLLQPQHF.

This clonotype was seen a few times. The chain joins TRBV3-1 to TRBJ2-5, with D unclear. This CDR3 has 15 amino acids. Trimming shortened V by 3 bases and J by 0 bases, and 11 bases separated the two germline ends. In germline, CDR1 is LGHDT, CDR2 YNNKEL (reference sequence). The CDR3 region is CASSQDPGYQETQYF. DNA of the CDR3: TGTGCCAGCAGCCAGGATCCCGGGTACCAAGAGACCCAGTACTTC.

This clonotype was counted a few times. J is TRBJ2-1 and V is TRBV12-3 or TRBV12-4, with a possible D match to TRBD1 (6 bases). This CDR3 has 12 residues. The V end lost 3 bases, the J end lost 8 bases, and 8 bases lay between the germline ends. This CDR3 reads CASSFGGYEQFF. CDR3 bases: TGTGCCAGCAGTTTTGGGGGCTATGAGCAGTTCTTC.

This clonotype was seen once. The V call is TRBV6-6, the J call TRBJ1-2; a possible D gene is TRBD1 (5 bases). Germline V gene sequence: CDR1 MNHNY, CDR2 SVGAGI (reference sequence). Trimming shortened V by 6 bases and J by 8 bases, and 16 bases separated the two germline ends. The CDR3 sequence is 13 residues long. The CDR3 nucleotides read TGTGCCAGCAGCCCCGTGGGGGGAGGCGGCTACACCTTC. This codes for CASSPVGGGGYTF.

CDR3 DNA: TGTGCCAGCAGCGAAGCCTCTGGGGCCAACGTCCTGACTTTC. Translation: CASSEASGANVLTF. V gene TRBV5-6 combines with J gene TRBJ2-6; D gene ambiguous. Germline V gene sequence: CDR1 SGHDT, CDR2 YYEEEE. The V gene lost 4 bases and the J gene lost 0 bases, with 5 bases spanning the gap. The CDR3 is made up of 14 amino acids.

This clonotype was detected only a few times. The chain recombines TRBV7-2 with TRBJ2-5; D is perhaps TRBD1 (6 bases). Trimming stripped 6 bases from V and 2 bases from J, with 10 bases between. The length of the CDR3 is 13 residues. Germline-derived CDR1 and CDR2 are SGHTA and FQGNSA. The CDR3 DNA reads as TGTGCCAGCAGTCATGGACAGCAAGAGACCCAGTACTTC. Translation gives CASSHGQQETQYF.

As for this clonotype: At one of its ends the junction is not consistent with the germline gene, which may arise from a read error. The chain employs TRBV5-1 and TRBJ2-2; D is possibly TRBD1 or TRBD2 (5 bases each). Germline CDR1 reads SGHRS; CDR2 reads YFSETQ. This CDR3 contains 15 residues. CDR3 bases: TGCGCCAGAAGCTTGGGACCCGGCAGGACCGGGGAGCTGTTTTTT. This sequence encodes CARSLGPGRTGELFF.

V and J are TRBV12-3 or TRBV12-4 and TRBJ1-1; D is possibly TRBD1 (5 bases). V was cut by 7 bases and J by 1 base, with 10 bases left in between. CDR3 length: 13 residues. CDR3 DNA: TGTGCCAGCACCCTCGACAGGAACACTGAAGCTTTCTTT. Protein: CASTLDRNTEAFF.

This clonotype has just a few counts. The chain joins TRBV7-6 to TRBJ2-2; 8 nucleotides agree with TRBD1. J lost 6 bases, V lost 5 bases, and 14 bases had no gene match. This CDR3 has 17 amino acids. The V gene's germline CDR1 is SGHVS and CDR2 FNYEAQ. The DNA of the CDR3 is TGTGCCAGCAGCCCTGGATGGCAGGGGGCTAAGTCCGGGGAGCTGTTTTTT. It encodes CASSPGWQGAKSGELFF.

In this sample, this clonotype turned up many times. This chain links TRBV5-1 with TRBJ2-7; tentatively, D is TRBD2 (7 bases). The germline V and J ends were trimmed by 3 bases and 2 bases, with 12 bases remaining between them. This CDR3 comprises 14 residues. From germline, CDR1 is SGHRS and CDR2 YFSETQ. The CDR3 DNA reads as TGCGCCAGCAGCTCCAGGGAGGGGGCCTACGAGCAGTACGTC. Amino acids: CASSSREGAYEQYV.

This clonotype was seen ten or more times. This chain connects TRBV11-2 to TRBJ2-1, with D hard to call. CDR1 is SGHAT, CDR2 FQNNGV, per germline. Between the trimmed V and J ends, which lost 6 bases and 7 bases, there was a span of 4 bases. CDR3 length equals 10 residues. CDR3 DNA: TGTGCCAGCAGTGGGAATGAGCAGTTCTTC. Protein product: CASSGNEQFF.

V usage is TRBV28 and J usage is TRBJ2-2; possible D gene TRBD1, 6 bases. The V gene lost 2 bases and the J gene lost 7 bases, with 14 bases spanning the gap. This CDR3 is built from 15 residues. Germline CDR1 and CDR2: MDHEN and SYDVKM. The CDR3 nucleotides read TGTGCCAGCAGTTTAGGGGGCCTTACCCACGGGGAGCTGTTTTTT. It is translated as CASSLGGLTHGELFF.

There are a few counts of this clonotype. This chain's CDR3 is CATRIHRPPGLSEQFF. The CDR3, as DNA: TGTGCCACCAGGATACACAGGCCACCGGGGCTTTCTGAGCAGTTCTTC. V and J are TRBV24-1 and TRBJ2-1; D is tentatively TRBD1 or TRBD2 (5 bases each). V lost 7 bases, J lost 9 bases, and 24 bases lay in between. CDR3 length equals 16 residues. Germline V gene sequence: CDR1 KGHDR, CDR2 SFDVKD.

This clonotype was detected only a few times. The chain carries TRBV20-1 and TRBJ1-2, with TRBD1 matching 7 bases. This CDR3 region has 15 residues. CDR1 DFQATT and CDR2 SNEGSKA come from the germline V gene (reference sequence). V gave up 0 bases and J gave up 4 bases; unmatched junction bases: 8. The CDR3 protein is CSARDLRGWGYGYTF. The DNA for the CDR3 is TGCAGTGCTAGAGACCTCAGGGGGTGGGGCTATGGCTACACCTTC.

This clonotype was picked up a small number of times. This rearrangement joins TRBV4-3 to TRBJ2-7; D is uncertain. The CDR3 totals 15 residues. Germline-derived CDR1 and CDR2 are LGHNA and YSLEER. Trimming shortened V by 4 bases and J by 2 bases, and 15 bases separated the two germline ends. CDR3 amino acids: CASSRSYESPYEQYF. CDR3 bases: TGCGCCAGCAGCCGATCCTACGAGTCACCCTACGAGCAGTACTTC.

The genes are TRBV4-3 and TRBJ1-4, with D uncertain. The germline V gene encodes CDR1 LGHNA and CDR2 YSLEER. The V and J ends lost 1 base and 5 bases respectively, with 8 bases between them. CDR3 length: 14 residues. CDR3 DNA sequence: TGCGCCAGCAGCCAAGCCCCCGGAAATGAAAAACTGTTTTTT. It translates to CASSQAPGNEKLFF.

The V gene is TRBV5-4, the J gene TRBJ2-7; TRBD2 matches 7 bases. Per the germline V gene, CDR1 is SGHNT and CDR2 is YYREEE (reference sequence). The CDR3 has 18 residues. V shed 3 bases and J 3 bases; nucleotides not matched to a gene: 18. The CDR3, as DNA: TGTGCCAGCAGCTGGGATTTCGGATTTGAGCGGGGTCTCTACGAGCAGTACGTC. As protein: CASSWDFGFERGLYEQYV.

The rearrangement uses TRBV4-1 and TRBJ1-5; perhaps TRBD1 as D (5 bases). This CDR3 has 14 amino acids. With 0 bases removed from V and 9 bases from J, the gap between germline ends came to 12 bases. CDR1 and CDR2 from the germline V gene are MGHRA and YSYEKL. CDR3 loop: CASSQEGVSGPQHF. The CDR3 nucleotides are TGCGCCAGCAGCCAAGAGGGGGTATCAGGGCCCCAGCATTTT.